This T cell receptor beta chain was recovered during a study of CD8+CD57+ T cells in acquired aplastic anemia. Study context: Sorted CD4+ plus CD8+ cells gave DNA averaging around 3.2 ug. Study-level results: CD8+ Simpson's diversity showed no significant patient-control difference. About 28 sequences, all CD8+ CDR3, were shared between patients and controls.

Researchers used genomic DNA as the template to profile TCR beta VDJ and CDR3. MiXCR, applied by TCRdb to the reads, yields one record per CDR3 protein. Here the sample spans approximately 180,000 distinct CDR3 sequences, less than 60% being singletons. Losses at the gene ends were 10 bases for V and 1 base for J; bases not matched to a gene: 3. The CDR3 runs 13 residues. Germline CDR1 is LNHDA and CDR2 is SQIVND (reference sequence). Selection for sequencing was limited to patients who had shown CD8+CD57+ cell expansion by flow cytometry. In all patients, the disease was severe acquired aplastic anemia. This clonotype was observed at least ten times. What it binds is not known.

This sequence was found in a human donor with aplastic anemia. Material for sequencing was sorted CD4+, CD8+, or CD8+CD57+ T cells (not recorded which) from PBMCs. The chain is built from TRBV19 and TRBJ2-7, with 11 positions matching TRBD2. The CDR3 sequence is CATRTSGSYEQYF. In nucleotides, the CDR3 is TGTGCCACCCGGACTAGCGGGTCCTACGAGCAGTACTTC.